Reported below is one TCR beta chain. Its antigen is currently not known. The sample holds no much larger clone one base away, and base qualities are not on file. This specimen comes from a study of blood T cell repertoires in COVID-19 (dated by TCRdb to the early 2020s). Context from the whole study: The collaborator samples originated in the United States, Italy and Spain and spanned the acute and convalescent phases of COVID-19. The samples were drawn from the first 160 participants of the ongoing ImmuneRACE study and from more than 1,000 subjects provided by 6 global collaborators. Sample metadata almost always included a de-identified subject ID, COVID-19 status, age in years and sex. Subjects who had been exposed to COVID-19, were actively infected with it, or had recovered from it provided the deeply sampled blood TCRbeta repertoires that made up the dataset. The material from the prospective study consisted of cDNA or gDNA derived from T cells, B-cell-depleted T cells, or PBMCs. The repertoires were made available in a free public database intended to serve as a resource for research on the immune response to SARS-CoV-2. Where available, HLA class I and class II types were obtained from metadata supplied by the sample provider rather than from assay-based typing. Overall study outcomes, separate from this receptor: The amount of clinical and demographic metadata varied by source and participant and was provided uncurated.

TCRbeta CDR3 regions were amplified from genomic DNA using the immunoSEQ Assay, a bias-controlled multiplex PCR. The paper's data handling went like this. The number of nucleated cells in each sample was estimated by amplification of reference gene primers within the assay. Sequence reads were collapsed and filtered to measure the absolute abundance of every unique TCRbeta CDR3 rearrangement. For each sample, productive Simpson clonality was calculated as the square root of Simpson's diversity index over productive rearrangements. Entries here come from immuneACCESS through TCRdb and include only in-frame sequences with V and J called. Some clones fail to appear in such tables; in the studies checked, an unresolved V gene covers under half of the shortfall, and the cause of the remainder is unknown. The DNA was the basis for D and trimming; V, J and clone size are from that table. The sample contains around 300,000 clones, around four fifths of them found a single time. In total, the top ten clones hold around 3% of the sample.

From the cysteine through the phenylalanine, the CDR3 covers 15 amino acids. Only the CDR3 part of the read is kept: 45 bases, read in frame from the first base. CDR1 and CDR2 (MGHRA, YSYEKL) derive from the germline V gene. A distance of 12 bases separates the germline ends of V and J, which lose 5 bases and 0 bases respectively. Whole blood was collected in K2EDTA tubes by collaborating institutions according to the institutions' own protocols. For TCRbeta analysis, collaborator samples were shipped as frozen whole blood, as isolated PBMCs, or as DNA extracted from either sample type. The chain uses TRBV4-1 and TRBJ2-3; tentative D gene TRBD1, with 5 bases matching. Sequencing was carried out using peripheral blood. The TCR sequence derives from a man aged 30 to 39 with active or convalescent COVID-19. Here is the DNA: TGCGCCAGCAGCATTAGGGGCACTAGCACAGATACGCAGTATTTT. This gives the protein CASSIRGTSTDTQYF.